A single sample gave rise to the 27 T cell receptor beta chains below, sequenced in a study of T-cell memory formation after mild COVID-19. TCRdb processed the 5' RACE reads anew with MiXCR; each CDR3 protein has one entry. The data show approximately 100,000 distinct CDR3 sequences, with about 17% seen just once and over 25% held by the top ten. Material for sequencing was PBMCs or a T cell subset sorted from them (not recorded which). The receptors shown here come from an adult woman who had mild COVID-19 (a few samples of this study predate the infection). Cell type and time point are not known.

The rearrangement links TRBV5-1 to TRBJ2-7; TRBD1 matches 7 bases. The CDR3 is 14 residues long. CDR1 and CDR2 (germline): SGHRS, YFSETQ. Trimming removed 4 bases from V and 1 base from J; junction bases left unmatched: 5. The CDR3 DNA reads TGCGCCAGCAGCCTCGGGACAGAATCCTACGAGCAGTACTTC. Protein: CASSLGTESYEQYF.

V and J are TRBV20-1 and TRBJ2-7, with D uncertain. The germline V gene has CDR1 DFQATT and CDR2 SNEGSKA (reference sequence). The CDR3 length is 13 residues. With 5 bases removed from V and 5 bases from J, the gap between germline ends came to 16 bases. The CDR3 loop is CSALLLQVNEQYF. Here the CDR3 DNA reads TGCAGTGCTCTCCTATTGCAGGTGAACGAGCAGTACTTC.

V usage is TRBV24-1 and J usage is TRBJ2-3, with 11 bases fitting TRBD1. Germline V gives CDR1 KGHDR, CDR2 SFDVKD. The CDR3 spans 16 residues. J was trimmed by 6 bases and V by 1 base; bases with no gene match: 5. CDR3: CATSDLGTGGTDTQYF. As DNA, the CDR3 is TGTGCCACCAGTGATTTAGGGACAGGGGGAACCGATACGCAGTATTTT.

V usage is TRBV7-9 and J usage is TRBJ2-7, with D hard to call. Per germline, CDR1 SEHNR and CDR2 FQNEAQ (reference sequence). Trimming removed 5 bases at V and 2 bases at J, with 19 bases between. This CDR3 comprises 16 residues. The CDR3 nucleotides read TGTGCCAGCAGCCAAGGTAGTGGGTTCGCCACCTACGAGCAGTACTTC. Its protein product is CASSQGSGFATYEQYF.

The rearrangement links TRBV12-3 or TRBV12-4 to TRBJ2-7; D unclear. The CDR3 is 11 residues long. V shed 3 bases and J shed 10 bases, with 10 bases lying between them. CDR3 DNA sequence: TGTGCCAGCAGTTTCGGCGGAGCACAGTACTTC. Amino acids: CASSFGGAQYF.

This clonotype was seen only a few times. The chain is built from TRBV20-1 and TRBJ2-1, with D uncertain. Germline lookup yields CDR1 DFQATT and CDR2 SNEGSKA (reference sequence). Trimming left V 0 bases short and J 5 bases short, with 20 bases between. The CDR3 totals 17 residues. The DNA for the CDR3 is TGCAGTGCTAGAGACCGGATTGCGGCAGGCAGAAACAATGAGCAGTTCTTC. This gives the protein CSARDRIAAGRNNEQFF.

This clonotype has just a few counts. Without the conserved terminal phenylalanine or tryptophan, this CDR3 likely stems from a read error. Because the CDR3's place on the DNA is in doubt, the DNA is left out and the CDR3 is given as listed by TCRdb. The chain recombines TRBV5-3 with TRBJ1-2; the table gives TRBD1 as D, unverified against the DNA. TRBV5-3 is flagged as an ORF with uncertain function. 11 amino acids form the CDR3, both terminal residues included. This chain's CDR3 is CARSLGDPDVC.

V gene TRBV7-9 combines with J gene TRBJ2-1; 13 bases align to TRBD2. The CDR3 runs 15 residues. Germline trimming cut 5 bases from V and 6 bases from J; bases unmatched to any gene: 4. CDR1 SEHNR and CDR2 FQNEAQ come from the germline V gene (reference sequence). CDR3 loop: CASSPRLAGGNEQFF. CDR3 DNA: TGTGCCAGCAGCCCCCGACTAGCGGGGGGCAATGAGCAGTTCTTC.

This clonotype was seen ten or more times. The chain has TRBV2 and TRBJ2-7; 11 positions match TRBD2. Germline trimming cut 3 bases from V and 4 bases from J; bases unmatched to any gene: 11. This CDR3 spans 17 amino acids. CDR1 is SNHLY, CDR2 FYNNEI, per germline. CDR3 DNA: TGTGCCAGCAGTGACCTCATAACTAGCGGGAGTTGGTACGAGCAGTACTTC. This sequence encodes CASSDLITSGSWYEQYF. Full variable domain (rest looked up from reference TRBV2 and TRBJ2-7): EPEVTQTPSHQVTQMGQEVILRCVPISNHLYFYWYRQILGQKVEFLVSFYNNEISEKSEIFDDQFSVERPDGSNFTLKIRSTKLEDSAMYFCASSDLITSGSWYEQYFGPGTRLTVT.

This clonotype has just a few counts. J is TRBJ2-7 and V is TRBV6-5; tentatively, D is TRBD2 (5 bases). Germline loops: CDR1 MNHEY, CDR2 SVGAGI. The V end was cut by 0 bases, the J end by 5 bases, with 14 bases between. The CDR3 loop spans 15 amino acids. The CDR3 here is CASSYSWAGRDEQYF. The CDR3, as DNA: TGTGCCAGCAGTTACTCTTGGGCCGGGCGGGACGAGCAGTACTTC.

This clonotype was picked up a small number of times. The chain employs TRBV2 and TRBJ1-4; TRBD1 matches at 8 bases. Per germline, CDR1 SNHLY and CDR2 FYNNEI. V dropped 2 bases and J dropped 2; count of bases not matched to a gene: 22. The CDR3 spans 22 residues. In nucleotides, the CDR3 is TGTGCCAGCAGTGAACTCGACGGGACAGGCGGTTGGGGCCGCCTTACTAATGAAAAACTGTTTTTT. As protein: CASSELDGTGGWGRLTNEKLFF.

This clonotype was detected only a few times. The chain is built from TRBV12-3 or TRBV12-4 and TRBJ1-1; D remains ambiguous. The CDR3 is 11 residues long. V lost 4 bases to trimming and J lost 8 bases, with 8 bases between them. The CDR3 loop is CASSSTAEAFF. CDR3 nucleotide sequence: TGTGCCAGCAGTTCCACAGCCGAAGCTTTCTTT.

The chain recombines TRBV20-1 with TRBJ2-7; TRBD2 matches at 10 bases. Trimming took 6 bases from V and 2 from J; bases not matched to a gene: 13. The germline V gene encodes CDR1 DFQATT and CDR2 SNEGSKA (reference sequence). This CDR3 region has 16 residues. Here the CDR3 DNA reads TGCAGTGCAATCGCGAGGGGGACTAGCGCAACCTACGAGCAGTACTTC. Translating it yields CSAIARGTSATYEQYF.

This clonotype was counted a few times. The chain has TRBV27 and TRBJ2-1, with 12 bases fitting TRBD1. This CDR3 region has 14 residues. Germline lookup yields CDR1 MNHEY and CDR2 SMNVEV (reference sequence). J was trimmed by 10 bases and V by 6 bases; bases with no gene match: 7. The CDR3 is CASRTGTGGDEQFF. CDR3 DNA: TGTGCCAGCAGAACCGGGACAGGGGGCGACGAGCAGTTCTTC.

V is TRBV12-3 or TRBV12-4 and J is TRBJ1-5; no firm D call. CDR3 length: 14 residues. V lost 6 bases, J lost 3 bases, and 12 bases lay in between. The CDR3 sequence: CASSFSGINQPQHF. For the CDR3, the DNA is TGTGCCAGCAGCTTCTCGGGGATCAATCAGCCCCAGCATTTT.

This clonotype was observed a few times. The CDR3 region has the DNA TGTGCCAGCAGTTTGGGCCTAGCCTTGACCTACGAGCAGTACTTC. Translated, it gives CASSLGLALTYEQYF. This chain links TRBV28 with TRBJ2-7, with D tentatively TRBD2 (5 bases). The length of the CDR3 is 15 residues. Germline CDR1 MDHEN, CDR2 SYDVKM. V dropped 3 bases and J dropped 2 bases, with 14 bases sitting between them.

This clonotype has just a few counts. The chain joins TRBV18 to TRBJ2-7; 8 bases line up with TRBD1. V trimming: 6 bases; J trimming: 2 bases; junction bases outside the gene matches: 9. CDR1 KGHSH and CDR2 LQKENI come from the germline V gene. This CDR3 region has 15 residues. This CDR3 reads CASSPTQGGTYEQYF. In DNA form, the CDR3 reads TGTGCCAGCTCGCCTACACAGGGGGGAACCTACGAGCAGTACTTC.

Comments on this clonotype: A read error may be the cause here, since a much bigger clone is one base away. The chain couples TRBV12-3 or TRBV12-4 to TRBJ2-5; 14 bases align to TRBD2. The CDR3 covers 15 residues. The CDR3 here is CGSTPGLAGVETQYF. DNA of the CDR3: TGTGGCAGTACACCGGGACTAGCGGGAGTAGAGACCCAGTACTTC.

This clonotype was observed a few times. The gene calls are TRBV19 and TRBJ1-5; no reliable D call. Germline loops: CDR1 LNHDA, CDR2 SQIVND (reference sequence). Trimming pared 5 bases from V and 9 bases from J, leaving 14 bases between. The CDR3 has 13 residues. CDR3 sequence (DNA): TGTGCCAGTAGTGCGGGCAGTCTTCGGCCCCAGCATTTT. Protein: CASSAGSLRPQHF.

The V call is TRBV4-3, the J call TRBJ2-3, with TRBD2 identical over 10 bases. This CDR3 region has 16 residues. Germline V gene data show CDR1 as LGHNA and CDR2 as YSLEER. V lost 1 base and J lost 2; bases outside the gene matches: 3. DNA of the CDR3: TGCGCCAGCAGCCAAGGGACTAGCGGATCCACAGATACGCAGTATTTT. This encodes CASSQGTSGSTDTQYF.

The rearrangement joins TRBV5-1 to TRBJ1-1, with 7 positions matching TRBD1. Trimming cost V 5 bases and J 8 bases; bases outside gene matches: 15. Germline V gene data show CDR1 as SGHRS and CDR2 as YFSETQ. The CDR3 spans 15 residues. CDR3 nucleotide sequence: TGCGCCAGCAGTCCCGAGGGACCGAAAGGGGGCGAAGCTTTCTTT. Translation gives CASSPEGPKGGEAFF.

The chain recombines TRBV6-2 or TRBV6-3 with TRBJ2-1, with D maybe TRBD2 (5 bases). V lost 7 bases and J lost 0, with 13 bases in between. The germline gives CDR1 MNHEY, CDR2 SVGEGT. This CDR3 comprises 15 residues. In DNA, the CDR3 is TGTGCCAGCAAAGGAGGTTACAGCTCCTACAATGAGCAGTTCTTC. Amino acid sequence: CASKGGYSSYNEQFF.

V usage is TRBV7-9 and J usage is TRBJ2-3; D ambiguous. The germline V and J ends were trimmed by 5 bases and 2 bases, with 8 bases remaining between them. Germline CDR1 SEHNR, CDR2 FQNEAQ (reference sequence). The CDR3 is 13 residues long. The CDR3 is CASSPRLTDTQYF. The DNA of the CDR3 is TGTGCCAGCAGCCCTCGGCTCACAGATACGCAGTATTTT.

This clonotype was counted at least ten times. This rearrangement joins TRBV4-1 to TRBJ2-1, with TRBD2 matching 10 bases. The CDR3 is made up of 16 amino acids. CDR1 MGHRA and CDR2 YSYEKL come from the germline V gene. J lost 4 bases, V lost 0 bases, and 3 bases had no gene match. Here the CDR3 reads CASSQDMTSGYNEQFF. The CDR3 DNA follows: TGCGCCAGCAGCCAAGACATGACTAGCGGGTACAATGAGCAGTTCTTC.

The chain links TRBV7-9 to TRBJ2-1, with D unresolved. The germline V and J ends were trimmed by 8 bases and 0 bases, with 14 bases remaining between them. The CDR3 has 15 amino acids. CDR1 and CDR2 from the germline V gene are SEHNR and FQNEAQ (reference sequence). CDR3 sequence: CASRLGRSSYNEQFF. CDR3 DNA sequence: TGTGCCAGCCGGCTGGGCAGGAGCTCCTACAATGAGCAGTTCTTC.

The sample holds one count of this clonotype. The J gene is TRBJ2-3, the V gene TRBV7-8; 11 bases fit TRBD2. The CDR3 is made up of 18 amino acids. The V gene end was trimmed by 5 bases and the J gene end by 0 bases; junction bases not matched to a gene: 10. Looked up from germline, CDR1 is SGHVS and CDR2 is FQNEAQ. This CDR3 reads CASSLSLAGGPSTDTQYF. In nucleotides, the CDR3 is TGTGCCAGCAGCCTATCTTTAGCGGGAGGGCCGAGCACAGATACGCAGTATTTT.

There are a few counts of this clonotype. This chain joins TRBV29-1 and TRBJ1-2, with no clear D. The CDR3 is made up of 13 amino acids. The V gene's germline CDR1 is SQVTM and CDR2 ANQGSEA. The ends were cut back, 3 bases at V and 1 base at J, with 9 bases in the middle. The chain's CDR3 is CSVEGISNYGYTF. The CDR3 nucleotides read TGCAGCGTTGAGGGCATAAGTAACTATGGCTACACCTTC.